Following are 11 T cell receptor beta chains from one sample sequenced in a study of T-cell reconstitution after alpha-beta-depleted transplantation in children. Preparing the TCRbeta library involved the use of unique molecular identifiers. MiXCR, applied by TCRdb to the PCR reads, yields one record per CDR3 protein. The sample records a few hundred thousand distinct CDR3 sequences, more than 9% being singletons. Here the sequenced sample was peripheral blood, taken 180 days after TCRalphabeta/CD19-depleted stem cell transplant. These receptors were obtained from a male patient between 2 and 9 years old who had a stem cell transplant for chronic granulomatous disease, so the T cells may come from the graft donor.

CDR3: CASSQEGLPGGISTDTQYF. The CDR3 nucleotides read TGTGCCAGCAGCCAAGAGGGTCTCCCGGGGGGGATTAGCACAGATACGCAGTATTTT. The chain links TRBV3-1 to TRBJ2-3; 8 bases agree with TRBD2. J lost 0 bases, V lost 0 bases, and 11 bases had no gene match. Germline lookup yields CDR1 LGHDT and CDR2 YNNKEL (reference sequence). This CDR3 spans 19 amino acids.

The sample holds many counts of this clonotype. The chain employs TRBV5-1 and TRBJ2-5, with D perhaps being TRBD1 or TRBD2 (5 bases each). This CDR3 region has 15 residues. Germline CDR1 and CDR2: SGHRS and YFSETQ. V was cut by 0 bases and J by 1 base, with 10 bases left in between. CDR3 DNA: TGCGCCAGCAGCTTGGGTCAGGGACCCCAAGAGACCCAGTACTTC. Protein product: CASSLGQGPQETQYF.

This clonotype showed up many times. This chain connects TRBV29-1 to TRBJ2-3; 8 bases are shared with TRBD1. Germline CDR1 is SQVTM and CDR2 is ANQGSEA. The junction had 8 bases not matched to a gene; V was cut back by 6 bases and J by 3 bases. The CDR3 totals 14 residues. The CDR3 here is CSVKDRARTDTQYF. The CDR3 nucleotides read TGCAGCGTCAAGGACAGGGCGAGAACAGATACGCAGTATTTT.

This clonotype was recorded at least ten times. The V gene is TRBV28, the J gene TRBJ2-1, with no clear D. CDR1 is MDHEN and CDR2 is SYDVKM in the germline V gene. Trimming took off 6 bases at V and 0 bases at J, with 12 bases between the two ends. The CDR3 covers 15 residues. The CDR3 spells CASSLIGNSYNEQFF. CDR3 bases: TGTGCCAGCAGCCTCATTGGCAACTCCTACAATGAGCAGTTCTTC.

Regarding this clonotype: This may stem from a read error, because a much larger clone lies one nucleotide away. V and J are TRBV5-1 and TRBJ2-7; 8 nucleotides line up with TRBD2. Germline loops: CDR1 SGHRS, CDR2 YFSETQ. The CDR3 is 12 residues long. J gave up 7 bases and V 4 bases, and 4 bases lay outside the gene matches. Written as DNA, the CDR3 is TGCGCCAGCAGCGGACTAGCTTGTGAGCAGTACTTC. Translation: CASSGLACEQYF.

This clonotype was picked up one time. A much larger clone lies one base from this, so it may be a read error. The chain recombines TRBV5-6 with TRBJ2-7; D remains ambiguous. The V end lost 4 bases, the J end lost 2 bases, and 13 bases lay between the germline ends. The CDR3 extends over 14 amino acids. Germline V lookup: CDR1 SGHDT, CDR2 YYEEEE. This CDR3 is CASSPETSTYEQYF. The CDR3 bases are TGTGCCAGCAGCCCCGAGACATCTACCTACGAGCAGTACTTC.

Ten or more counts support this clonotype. This CDR3 reads CASGPYQPQHF. The CDR3 nucleotides are TGTGCCAGTGGGCCATATCAGCCCCAGCATTTT. The chain couples TRBV28 to TRBJ1-5, with unresolved D. CDR1 and CDR2 from the germline V gene are MDHEN and SYDVKM. Trimming took 9 bases from V and 5 from J, leaving 8 bases between them. The CDR3 loop spans 11 amino acids.

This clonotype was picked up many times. The CDR3 reads CASSPVPLGRVGTGELFF. CDR3 DNA sequence: TGTGCCAGCAGCCCCGTCCCCCTAGGGAGGGTTGGCACCGGGGAGCTGTTTTTT. This sequence joins TRBV28 and TRBJ2-2; 7 positions match TRBD2. Unmatched junction bases numbered 17, after V lost 6 bases and J lost 4 bases. Germline assignment: CDR1 MDHEN and CDR2 SYDVKM. CDR3 size: 18 residues.

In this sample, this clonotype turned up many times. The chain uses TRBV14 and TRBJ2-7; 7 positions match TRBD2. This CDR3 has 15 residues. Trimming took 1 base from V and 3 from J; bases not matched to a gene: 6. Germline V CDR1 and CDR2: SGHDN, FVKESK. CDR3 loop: CASSQAGGPIYEQYF. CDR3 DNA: TGTGCCAGCAGCCAAGCGGGGGGACCGATCTACGAGCAGTACTTC.

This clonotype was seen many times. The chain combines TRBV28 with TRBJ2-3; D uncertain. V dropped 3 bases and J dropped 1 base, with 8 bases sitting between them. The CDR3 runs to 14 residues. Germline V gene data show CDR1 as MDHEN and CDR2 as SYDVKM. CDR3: CASSLSPRTDTQYF. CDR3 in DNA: TGTGCCAGCAGTTTGTCTCCCCGCACAGATACGCAGTATTTT.

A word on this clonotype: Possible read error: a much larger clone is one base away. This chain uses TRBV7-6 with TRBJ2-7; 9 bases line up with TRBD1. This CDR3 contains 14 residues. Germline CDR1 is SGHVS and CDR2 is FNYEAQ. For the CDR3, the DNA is TGTGCCAGCAGCGAAGGACAGGGGCGTAACGAGCAGCACTTC. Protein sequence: CASSEGQGRNEQHF.